This T cell receptor beta chain was profiled in a study of long-term antiretroviral therapy in people with HIV. General observations from the study: Repertoires with HIV possessed tighter CDR3 length spans than those of controls.

A note on this clone: Its specificity is unknown.

Germline CDR1 is SGHNT and CDR2 is YYREEE (reference sequence). CDR3 length: 14 amino acids. Deletions cut 0 bases from V and 4 bases from J, with 10 bases between. At survey level, the immunoSEQ assay was run in its v3.0 version. Libraries were prepared by immunoSEQ multiplex PCR; TCRdb keeps only in-frame clonotypes and omits some of them. The repertoire holds some 22,000 clones, approximately 90% seen once, with approximately 6.4% in the top ten. The sequenced sample was unsorted PBMCs, obtained 0.6 years after starting antiretroviral therapy. The clonotype comes from a man aged 55-75 years with HIV. The chain couples TRBV5-4 to TRBJ1-1, with D perhaps TRBD1 (5 bases). CDR3 DNA: TGTGCCAGCAGCTTGGGACAGCCTAGCACTGAAGCTTTCTTT. This translates into CASSLGQPSTEAFF.